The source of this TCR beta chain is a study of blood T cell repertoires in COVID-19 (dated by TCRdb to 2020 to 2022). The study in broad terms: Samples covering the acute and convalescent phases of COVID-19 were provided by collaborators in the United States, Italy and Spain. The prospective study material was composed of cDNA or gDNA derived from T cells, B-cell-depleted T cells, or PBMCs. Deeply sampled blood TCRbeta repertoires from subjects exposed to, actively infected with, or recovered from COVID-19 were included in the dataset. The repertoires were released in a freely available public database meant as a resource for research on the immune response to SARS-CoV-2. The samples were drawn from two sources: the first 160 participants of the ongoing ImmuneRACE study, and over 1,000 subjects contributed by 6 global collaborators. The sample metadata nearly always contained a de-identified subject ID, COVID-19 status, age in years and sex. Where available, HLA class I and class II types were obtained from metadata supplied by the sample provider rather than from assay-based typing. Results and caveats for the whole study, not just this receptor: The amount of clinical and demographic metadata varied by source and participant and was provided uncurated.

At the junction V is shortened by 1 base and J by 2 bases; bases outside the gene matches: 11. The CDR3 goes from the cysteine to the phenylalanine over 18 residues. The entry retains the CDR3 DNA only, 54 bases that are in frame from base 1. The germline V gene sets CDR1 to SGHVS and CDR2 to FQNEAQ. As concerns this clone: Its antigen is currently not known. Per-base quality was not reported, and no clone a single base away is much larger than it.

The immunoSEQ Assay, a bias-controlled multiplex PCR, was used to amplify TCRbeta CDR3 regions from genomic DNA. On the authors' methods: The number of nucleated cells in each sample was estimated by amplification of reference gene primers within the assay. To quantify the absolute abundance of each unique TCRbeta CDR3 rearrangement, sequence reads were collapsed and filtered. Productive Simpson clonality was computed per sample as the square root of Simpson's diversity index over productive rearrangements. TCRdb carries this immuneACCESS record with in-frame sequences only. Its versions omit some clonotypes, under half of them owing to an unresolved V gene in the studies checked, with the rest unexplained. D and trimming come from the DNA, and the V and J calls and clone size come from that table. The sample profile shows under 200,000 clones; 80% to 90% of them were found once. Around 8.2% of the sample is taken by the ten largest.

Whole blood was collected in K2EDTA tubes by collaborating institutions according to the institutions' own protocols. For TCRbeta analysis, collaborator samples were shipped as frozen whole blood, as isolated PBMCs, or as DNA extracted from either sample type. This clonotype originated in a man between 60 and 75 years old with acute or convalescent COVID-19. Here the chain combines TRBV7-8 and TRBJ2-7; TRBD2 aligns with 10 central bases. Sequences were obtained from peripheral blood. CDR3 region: CASSLELAGFGGTYEQYF. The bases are TGTGCCAGCAGCTTAGAACTAGCGGGATTTGGGGGAACCTACGAGCAGTACTTC. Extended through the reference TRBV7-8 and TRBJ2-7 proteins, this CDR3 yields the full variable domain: GAGVSQSPRYKVAKRGQDVALRCDPISGHVSLFWYQQALGQGPEFLTYFQNEAQLDKSGLPSDRFFAERPEGSVSTLKIQRTQQEDSAVYLCASSLELAGFGGTYEQYFGPGTRLTVT.